A single sample is the source of the 21 T cell receptor beta chains below, sequenced in a study of response to subunit inactivated influenza vaccine. MiXCR, run by TCRdb on the RT-PCR reads, gives a single entry per CDR3 protein. Here the sample spans just over 300,000 distinct CDR3 sequences, about a fifth being singletons. The sequencing here drew on PBMCs from blood, taken 21 months after vaccination. The source of these receptors is a man aged 50 to 75 who received an inactivated influenza vaccine.

This clonotype showed up many times. CDR3 nucleotide sequence: TGCAGTGCTAGCTCTGGACAGGGGTTCTTCCAGGGGTATGGCTACACCTTC. Translated: CSASSGQGFFQGYGYTF. The chain links TRBV20-1 to TRBJ1-2; 9 bases agree with TRBD1. Germline V gives CDR1 DFQATT, CDR2 SNEGSKA (reference sequence). The length of the CDR3 is 17 residues. Trimming removed 3 bases from V and 5 bases from J; junction bases left unmatched: 16.

This clonotype was picked up a small number of times. V gene TRBV21-1 combines with J gene TRBJ2-1. TRBV21-1 is a pseudogene segment. The CDR3 contains 15 residues. The CDR3 sequence is CASSNKRDSYNEQFF. The CDR3 DNA reads TGTGCCAGCAGCAATAAACGGGACTCCTACAATGAGCAGTTCTTC.

This sequence joins TRBV12-3 or TRBV12-4 and TRBJ2-2; D perhaps matches TRBD2 (7 bases). The CDR3 spans 15 residues. V lost 7 bases and J 6 bases, leaving 18 bases between the germline ends. CDR3 protein: CASTPLGGGPGELFF. The CDR3 DNA sequence: TGTGCCAGCACCCCGCTGGGGGGGGGCCCCGGGGAGCTGTTTTTT.

A word on this clonotype: A much larger clone differs by one base, so this may be a read error. V usage is TRBV12-3 or TRBV12-4 and J usage is TRBJ1-4, with D unclear. V lost 2 bases and J 4 bases, leaving 11 bases between the germline ends. CDR3 length: 15 amino acids. CDR3 residues: CASSLMRGINEKLFF. The CDR3 DNA reads as TGTGCCAGCAGTTTAATGCGGGGAATTAATGAAAAACTGTTTTTT.

This clonotype appeared a few times. The chain has TRBV7-9 and TRBJ1-6; no clear D. The germline CDR1 and CDR2 sequences are SEHNR and FQNEAQ (reference sequence). This CDR3 has 14 residues. Trimming cost V 2 bases and J 7 bases, with 9 bases left between them. CDR3 DNA sequence: TGTGCCAGCAGCTTAAGGACGGTGAATTCACCCCTCCACTTT. Its translation: CASSLRTVNSPLHF. The full variable domain, completed using reference TRBV7-9 and TRBJ1-6, is DTGVSQNPRHKITKRGQNVTFRCDPISEHNRLYWYRQTLGQGPEFLTYFQNEAQLEKSRLLSDRFSAERPKGSFSTLEIQRTEQGDSAMYLCASSLRTVNSPLHFGNGTRLTVT.

The chain carries TRBV28 and TRBJ2-5; possibly TRBD1 or TRBD2 for D (5 bases each). The V end was cut by 5 bases, the J end by 5 bases, with 21 bases between. The CDR3 contains 16 residues. Germline lookup yields CDR1 MDHEN and CDR2 SYDVKM. The CDR3 here is CASSMAGTGSWETQYF. CDR3 DNA: TGTGCCAGCAGTATGGCCGGGACGGGATCATGGGAGACCCAGTACTTC.

This clonotype appeared a few times. The chain has TRBV4-3 and TRBJ2-3; D is unclear. V was pared by 0 bases and J by 2 bases, with 15 bases between. This CDR3 is built from 17 residues. The germline V gene has CDR1 LGHNA and CDR2 YSLEER. CDR3 nucleotide sequence: TGCGCCAGCAGCCAAGATCCCAGTGCGCCCACCACAGATACGCAGTATTTT. Translating it yields CASSQDPSAPTTDTQYF.

The table lists this clonotype with a few counts. The gene calls are TRBV4-3 and TRBJ2-7; either TRBD1 or TRBD2 may supply D (5 bases each). Trimming removed 1 base from V and 0 bases from J, with 10 bases in between. Germline lookup yields CDR1 LGHNA and CDR2 YSLEER. CDR3 length equals 15 residues. The chain's CDR3 is CASSQVGTASYEQYF. In DNA form, the CDR3 reads TGCGCCAGCAGCCAAGTTGGGACGGCCTCCTACGAGCAGTACTTC.

This clonotype was observed a few times. The rearrangement joins TRBV12-3 or TRBV12-4 to TRBJ2-5, with D tentatively TRBD2 (5 bases). The V end was cut by 6 bases, the J end by 5 bases, with 13 bases between. The CDR3 extends over 13 amino acids. The CDR3 coding sequence is TGTGCCAGCAGCTCCGGGAAGCCGGAGACCCAGTACTTC. Encoded protein: CASSSGKPETQYF.

The sample holds many counts of this clonotype. J is TRBJ1-4 and V is TRBV28, with 8 nucleotides matching TRBD1. CDR1 is MDHEN, CDR2 SYDVKM, per germline. This CDR3 has 17 residues. Trimming cost V 2 bases and J 4 bases; bases outside gene matches: 9. CDR3 region: CASSLIGRGQINEKLFF. The CDR3 bases are TGTGCCAGCAGTTTAATCGGCAGGGGGCAGATTAATGAAAAACTGTTTTTT. The entire variable domain, with the rest obtained from reference TRBV28 and TRBJ1-4, is as follows: DVKVTQSSRYLVKRTGEKVFLECVQDMDHENMFWYRQDPGLGLRLIYFSYDVKMKEKGDIPEGYSVSREKKERFSLILESASTNQTSMYLCASSLIGRGQINEKLFFGSGTQLSVL.

At least ten counts were recorded for this clonotype. The chain carries TRBV6-1 and TRBJ1-2, with D possibly TRBD1 on 5 matching bases. V gave up 8 bases and J gave up 4 bases, with 14 bases separating them. The CDR3 runs to 13 residues. CDR1 is MNHNS, CDR2 SASEGT, per germline. The CDR3 reads CASGTQGTYGYTF. CDR3 in DNA: TGTGCCAGCGGGACCCAGGGTACCTATGGCTACACCTTC.

This clonotype was recorded a few times. The V gene is TRBV29-1, the J gene TRBJ2-3; TRBD2 agrees at 8 bases. Germline V gene sequence: CDR1 SQVTM, CDR2 ANQGSEA. The CDR3 length is 13 residues. V shed 7 bases and J 0 bases; nucleotides not matched to a gene: 3. The CDR3 bases are TGCAGCGCAAGACTAGCGAGCACAGATACGCAGTATTTT. The encoded protein is CSARLASTDTQYF.

Ten or more counts support this clonotype. The J gene is TRBJ1-5, the V gene TRBV3-1; D is ambiguous. The V end lost 1 base, the J end lost 4 bases, and 20 bases lay between the germline ends. The CDR3 length is 18 residues. CDR1 and CDR2 (germline): LGHDT, YNNKEL (reference sequence). The CDR3 reads CASSQGTDPSPHNQPQHF. The CDR3 coding sequence is TGTGCCAGCAGCCAAGGGACGGACCCCTCCCCCCATAATCAGCCCCAGCATTTT.

The chain recombines TRBV4-3 with TRBJ2-5; D is undetermined. Between the trimmed V and J ends, which lost 1 base and 5 bases, there was a span of 8 bases. Germline V gives CDR1 LGHNA, CDR2 YSLEER. The CDR3 totals 13 residues. The CDR3: CASSQAATETQYF. CDR3 coding DNA: TGCGCCAGCAGCCAAGCAGCGACGGAGACCCAGTACTTC.

The chain combines TRBV5-1 with TRBJ1-4; D unresolved. CDR3 length equals 15 residues. Trimming cost V 5 bases and J 12 bases, with 23 bases left between them. The germline V gene encodes CDR1 SGHRS and CDR2 YFSETQ. The CDR3 spells CASSFLPGNTRELFF. CDR3 in DNA: TGCGCCAGCAGTTTTTTGCCGGGGAACACGAGGGAACTGTTTTTT.

J is TRBJ2-1 and V is TRBV20-1; 8 bases align to TRBD2. V gave up 2 bases and J gave up 0 bases; unmatched junction bases: 6. Germline values: CDR1 DFQATT, CDR2 SNEGSKA (reference sequence). This CDR3 is 16 amino acids long. Here the CDR3 reads CSARLNLAGSYNEQFF. The DNA for the CDR3 is TGCAGTGCTAGATTAAATCTAGCGGGCTCCTACAATGAGCAGTTCTTC.

The rearrangement joins TRBV6-2 or TRBV6-3 to TRBJ1-2, with no clear D. This CDR3 has 15 amino acids. Germline V lookup: CDR1 MNHEY, CDR2 SVGEGT. V lost 6 bases to trimming and J lost 3 bases, with 17 bases between them. In DNA form, the CDR3 reads TGTGCCAGCAGCGATGCGCGCGGGAGTTACTATGGCTACACCTTC. It specifies CASSDARGSYYGYTF.

This clonotype was seen many times. This chain links TRBV6-4 with TRBJ1-1; no firm D call. This CDR3 is built from 13 residues. Trimming left V 4 bases short and J 2 bases short, with 8 bases between. The V gene's germline CDR1 is MRHNA and CDR2 SNTAGT. DNA of the CDR3: TGTGCCAGCAGTGTTGGTGCCAACACTGAAGCTTTCTTT. As protein: CASSVGANTEAFF.

There are a few counts of this clonotype. The chain carries TRBV28 and TRBJ1-5; the D gene is possibly TRBD1 (5 bases). Deletions cut 6 bases from V and 6 bases from J, with 18 bases between. Germline V lookup: CDR1 MDHEN, CDR2 SYDVKM. The CDR3 consists of 15 residues. CDR3 nucleotides: TGTGCCAGCAGATCTTCCGGGACCGGCGGTCAGCCCCAGCATTTT. This sequence encodes CASRSSGTGGQPQHF.

Note on this clonotype: A much larger clone differs by one base, so this may be a read error. This sequence joins TRBV7-3 and TRBJ1-1; D is unclear. The CDR3 covers 13 residues. Germline V gene data show CDR1 as SGHTA and CDR2 as FQGTGA. Trimming removed 1 base at V and 1 base at J, with 4 bases between. For the CDR3, the DNA is TGTGCCAGCAGCTTAATGGCGAACACTGAAGCTTTCTTT. Its protein product is CASSLMANTEAFF. Variable domain in full (rest from reference TRBV7-3 and TRBJ1-1): GAGVSQTPSNKVTEKGKYVELRCDPISGHTALYWYRQSLGQGPEFLIYFQGTGAADDSGLPNDRFFAVRPEGSVSTLKIQRTERGDSAVYLCASSLMANTEAFFGQGTRLTVV.

This clonotype was seen a handful of times. This chain uses TRBV20-1 with TRBJ2-3, with D perhaps TRBD1 or TRBD2 (6 bases each). In germline, CDR1 is DFQATT, CDR2 SNEGSKA (reference sequence). This CDR3 region has 13 residues. With 6 bases removed from V and 2 bases from J, the gap between germline ends came to 12 bases. The chain's CDR3 is CSARSGATDTQYF. The DNA for the CDR3 is TGCAGTGCCAGGTCGGGGGCCACAGATACGCAGTATTTT.